The subject of this entry is one TCR beta chain. Its antigen is not identified. Clones were sequenced by immunoSEQ multiplex PCR, and TCRdb holds only the in-frame ones, with some missing. This sample carries about 770,000 clones, about two thirds of them seen once, and the ten largest clones take about 1.7%. The sample is drawn from a study of shared clonotypes between healthy human individuals. Study context: Three plates each covered CD4 naive and memory; CD8 naive two, CD8 memory one.

Overall study findings and caveats: The sampled material consisted only of blood, and tissue repertoires are likely to differ.

This CDR3 region has 13 residues. CDR1 and CDR2 (germline): MNHNS, SASEGT. V was shortened by 8 bases and J by 3 bases, with 14 bases between the two germline ends. Material for sequencing was memory CD4+ T cells sorted from blood. As for subset: CD45RA-negative fraction. The J gene is TRBJ2-7, the V gene TRBV6-1; a weak D match, TRBD1 (7 bases). The sequence was obtained from a woman younger than 45 in good health. The CDR3 is CASGRTGVYEQYF. CDR3 DNA sequence: TGTGCCAGCGGGAGGACAGGTGTCTACGAGCAGTACTTC.